This T cell receptor beta chain was documented in a study of OX40 agonist ivuxolimab in advanced cancers. Study summary: The diagnoses of dose-escalation patients were hepatocellular carcinoma, melanoma, renal cell or head and neck cancer.

In germline, CDR1 is MNHNS, CDR2 SASEGT. The CDR3 runs to 15 residues. Trimming removed 2 bases from V and 0 bases from J, with 7 bases in between. Regarding the study as a whole: Some nonresponders also had low normalized T-cell clonal expansion.

In this sample, this clone turned up a few times. The antigen is not known. This table comes from immunoSEQ multiplex PCR, and its TCRdb copy is limited to in-frame clones, with some not included. In the table there are 37,000 or so clones, 65% to 90% of which are singletons. Source: CD4+ or CD8+ T cells sorted from blood, taken in a trial of the OX40 agonist ivuxolimab. V usage is TRBV6-1 and J usage is TRBJ1-4, with no clear D. This TCR came from an adult with an advanced solid tumor such as melanoma, head and neck, liver or kidney cancer. The DNA of the CDR3 is TGTGCCAGCAGTGAATCATGGTCAACTAATGAAAAACTGTTTTTT. Protein product: CASSESWSTNEKLFF.